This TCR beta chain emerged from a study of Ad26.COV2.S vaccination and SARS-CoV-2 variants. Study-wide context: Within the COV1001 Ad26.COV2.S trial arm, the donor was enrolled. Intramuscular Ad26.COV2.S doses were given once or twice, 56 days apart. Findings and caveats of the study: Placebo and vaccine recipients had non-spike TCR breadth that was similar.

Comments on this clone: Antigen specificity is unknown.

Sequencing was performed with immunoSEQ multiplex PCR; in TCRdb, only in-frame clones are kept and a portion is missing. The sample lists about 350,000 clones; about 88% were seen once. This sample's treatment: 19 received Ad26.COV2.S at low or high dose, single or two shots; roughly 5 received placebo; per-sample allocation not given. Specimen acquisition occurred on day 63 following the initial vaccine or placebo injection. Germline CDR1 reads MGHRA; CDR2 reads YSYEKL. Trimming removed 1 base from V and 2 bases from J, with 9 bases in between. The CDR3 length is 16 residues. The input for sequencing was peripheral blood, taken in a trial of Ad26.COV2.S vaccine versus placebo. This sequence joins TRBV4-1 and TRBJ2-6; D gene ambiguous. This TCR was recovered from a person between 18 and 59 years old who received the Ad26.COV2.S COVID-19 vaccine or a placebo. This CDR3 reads CASSQATGAGANVLTF. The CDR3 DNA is TGCGCCAGCAGCCAAGCTACTGGTGCTGGGGCCAACGTCCTGACTTTC.